The entry below describes one TCR beta chain. Its specificity is unknown. Repertoires were generated with immunoSEQ multiplex PCR, while TCRdb's copy carries only in-frame clones and drops some. The repertoire holds around 100,000 clones, with about 83% as singletons. The data derive from a study of T cell responses to AZD1222 COVID-19 vaccine. At the level of the study: Second doses that came at about 4 or about 12 weeks were put together.

Study findings and constraints: The number of AZD1222 recipients seropositive at baseline was only six. Receipt of two AZD1222 doses was followed by a rise in Spike-specific TCR breadth and depth. Reportedly, nearly half of unique spike TCRs recognized epitopes outside B.1.351/B.1.1.7 mutations.

The CDR3 sequence is 18 residues long. Germline V CDR1 and CDR2: SGHNT, YENEEA. The trim removed 1 base at V and 0 bases at J, leaving 9 bases unmatched. The genes are TRBV11-3 and TRBJ1-1; TRBD1 matches 9 bases. The sequenced sample was peripheral blood, obtained on day 0 of AZD1222 vaccination. The receptor was derived from an adult in good health. The CDR3 region has the DNA TGTGCCAGCAGCTTAGCCAAGACAGGGGGTTCAGTGAACACTGAAGCTTTCTTT. Protein product: CASSLAKTGGSVNTEAFF.